This TCR beta chain is from a study of Graves' ophthalmopathy and Graves' hyperthyroidism. The diagnosis was founded upon clinical symptoms, serum thyroxine, TRAb, thyroid ultrasound and orbital computed tomography. Trimming took off 0 bases at V and 6 bases at J, with 18 bases between the two ends. The CDR3 covers 17 residues. In germline, CDR1 is SGHRS, CDR2 YFSETQ. RNA transcripts served as template for amplifying TCR beta CDR3 sequences. Amplification began with first-round RT-PCR using HTBI primers, then second-round multiplex PCR was performed. TCRdb fed the multiplex PCR reads into MiXCR, producing one record per CDR3 protein. The table includes 600,000 to 650,000 distinct CDR3 sequences, approximately 22% detected once. Study conclusions and caveats: The majority of expanded thyroid clonotypes above 0.001 frequency also occurred in blood. At about 70% sensitivity and roughly 72% specificity, the model predicted progression of the ophthalmopathy. Built on 13 signatures, a model told ophthalmopathy apart from stable hyperthyroidism with approximately 88% sensitivity and approximately 81% specificity.

As to this clonotype: Antigen: not known.

The sequence derives from a woman in her late teens or twenties with stable Graves' hyperthyroidism. Some clones in this sample may be carry-over from other donors' samples. Sequencing was done on a sample of peripheral blood. The V gene is TRBV5-1, the J gene TRBJ2-2; D is unclear. In DNA, the CDR3 is TGCGCCAGCAGCTTGGAATATCCCCACCCCGGTCCCGGGGAGCTGTTTTTT. Amino acid sequence: CASSLEYPHPGPGELFF.